These 15 T cell receptor beta chains were all obtained from the same sample, sequenced in a study of immune cell composition in non-small cell lung cancer. Some clones are missing from TCRdb's copy, which holds only in-frame ones; the method was immunoSEQ multiplex PCR. Seen here are about 4,800 clones, around 83% observed once, and the top ten hold around an eighth. The sequencing sample was made of lung tumor tissue. The source is a human donor with non-small cell lung cancer.

This clone showed up just a few times. This chain connects TRBV15 to TRBJ2-5, with 9 bases matching TRBD2. Losses at the gene ends were 1 base for V and 4 bases for J; bases not matched to a gene: 7. The CDR3 has 16 residues. The V gene's germline CDR1 is LNHNV and CDR2 YYDKDF (reference sequence). In DNA, the CDR3 is TGTGCCACCAGCAGAGGGGCGGGGGGGCTTGGAGAGACCCAGTACTTC. Translation gives CATSRGAGGLGETQYF.

This clone appeared a single time. The chain links TRBV4-3 to TRBJ2-3, with 13 bases identical to TRBD2. The CDR3 covers 15 residues. The junction had 0 bases not matched to a gene; V was cut back by 0 bases and J by 6 bases. The germline CDR1 and CDR2 sequences are LGHNA and YSLEER. CDR3 in DNA: TGCGCCAGCAGCCAAGAGGGACTAGCGGGGGATACGCAGTATTTT. Translating gives CASSQEGLAGDTQYF.

The chain recombines TRBV7-9 with TRBJ1-2; 9 bases align to TRBD1. Germline V gives CDR1 SEHNR, CDR2 FQNEAQ (reference sequence). CDR3 length: 17 amino acids. The ends lost 2 bases at V and 6 bases at J; junction bases unmatched: 13. The CDR3 loop is CASSLFPARTGVHGYTF. The CDR3 coding sequence is TGTGCCAGCAGCTTATTCCCGGCCCGGACAGGGGTTCATGGCTACACCTTC.

The count of this clone is one. This chain connects TRBV15 to TRBJ2-7, with D tentatively TRBD1 (6 bases). Per the germline V gene, CDR1 is LNHNV and CDR2 is YYDKDF (reference sequence). CDR3 length: 14 amino acids. V was pared by 1 base and J by 6 bases, with 13 bases between. CDR3 sequence (DNA): TGTGCCACCAGCAGAGTCCGGACAGTCAGCGAGCAGTACTTC. Translated, it gives CATSRVRTVSEQYF.

V usage is TRBV7-8 and J usage is TRBJ2-2; TRBD1 matches 9 bases. J lost 5 bases, V lost 4 bases, and 11 bases had no gene match. CDR3 length: 17 amino acids. Germline CDR1 reads SGHVS; CDR2 reads FQNEAQ. The CDR3 here is CASSYLTGGMGTGELFF. The CDR3 DNA sequence: TGTGCCAGCAGCTATCTGACAGGGGGGATGGGGACCGGGGAGCTGTTTTTT.

J is TRBJ1-2 and V is TRBV6-5; a weak D match, TRBD1 (6 bases). CDR3 size: 13 residues. Trimming shortened V by 7 bases and J by 8 bases, and 17 bases separated the two germline ends. Germline loops: CDR1 MNHEY, CDR2 SVGAGI. CDR3 sequence: CASTHGGARGYTF. In DNA, the CDR3 is TGTGCCAGCACCCATGGGGGGGCTAGAGGCTACACCTTC.

V gene TRBV6-5 combines with J gene TRBJ1-2; D gene ambiguous. CDR3 length: 12 residues. Germline CDR1 is MNHEY and CDR2 is SVGAGI. V lost 5 bases and J lost 4, with 8 bases in between. The CDR3 bases are TGTGCCAGCAGTCCGGGGTCCTATGGCTACACCTTC. It encodes CASSPGSYGYTF.

V is TRBV10-3 and J is TRBJ2-2, with a tentative D call TRBD2 (6 bases). The CDR3 loop spans 13 amino acids. Trimming took 4 bases from V and 6 from J, leaving 9 bases between them. Germline values: CDR1 ENHRY, CDR2 SYGVKD. The CDR3 DNA reads TGTGCCATCAGTGTAGGAGGGCCCGGGGAGCTGTTTTTT. This sequence encodes CAISVGGPGELFF.

The chain recombines TRBV15 with TRBJ2-7; tentatively, D is TRBD1 or TRBD2 (6 bases each). Germline V gives CDR1 LNHNV, CDR2 YYDKDF (reference sequence). The V end lost 0 bases, the J end lost 4 bases, and 10 bases lay between the germline ends. The CDR3 consists of 14 residues. CDR3 DNA sequence: TGTGCCACCAGCAGAGAAACAGGGAGGTACGAGCAGTACTTC. As protein: CATSRETGRYEQYF.

This clone was detected a few times. The CDR3 spells CASSSSTVNTEAFF. The CDR3 DNA reads as TGTGCCAGCAGCTCGTCGACAGTGAACACTGAAGCTTTCTTT. This chain connects TRBV11-2 to TRBJ1-1; TRBD1 is a possible D gene (5 bases). CDR1 and CDR2 from the germline V gene are SGHAT and FQNNGV. The V end lost 4 bases, the J end lost 0 bases, and 9 bases lay between the germline ends. The CDR3 sequence is 14 residues long.

As regards this clone: Compared with germline, one end of the junction differs, possibly owing to a read error. This sequence joins TRBV5-5 and TRBJ2-7; 8 bases line up with TRBD1. Germline lookup yields CDR1 SGHKS and CDR2 YYEKEE (reference sequence). The CDR3 has 14 amino acids. This CDR3 is CASSPDRVPYEQYF. CDR3 sequence (DNA): TGCGCCAGCAGCCCGGACAGGGTCCCCTACGAGCAGTACTTC.

CDR3 DNA: TGTGCCAGCAGTGATCAGGGGTTCTACGAGCAGTACTTC. Translated: CASSDQGFYEQYF. The rearrangement uses TRBV6-1 and TRBJ2-7, with D perhaps matching TRBD1 (6 bases). Germline values: CDR1 MNHNS, CDR2 SASEGT. V gave up 3 bases and J gave up 3 bases, with 9 bases separating them. The CDR3 extends over 13 amino acids.

The CDR3 nucleotides are TGTGCCAGTAGTACGCGGACTCACACTGAAGCTTTCTTT. Translated, it gives CASSTRTHTEAFF. The V and J genes are TRBV19 and TRBJ1-1; D ambiguous. CDR1 and CDR2 from the germline V gene are LNHDA and SQIVND (reference sequence). The CDR3 runs to 13 residues. V was pared by 4 bases and J by 3 bases, with 9 bases between.

The gene calls are TRBV4-3 and TRBJ2-2, with D perhaps matching TRBD2 (6 bases). Trimming stripped 0 bases from V and 0 bases from J, with 11 bases between. CDR3 length: 17 residues. Germline V gene sequence: CDR1 LGHNA, CDR2 YSLEER. The CDR3 here is CASSQDDRGANTGELFF. CDR3 nucleotide sequence: TGCGCCAGCAGCCAAGATGATCGCGGGGCGAACACCGGGGAGCTGTTTTTT.

The chain employs TRBV5-1 and TRBJ2-5; 10 nucleotides match TRBD2. Germline CDR1 is SGHRS and CDR2 is YFSETQ. This CDR3 has 15 residues. The V segment lost 4 bases and the J segment 6 bases; nucleotides outside the gene matches: 9. CDR3: CASSMSGGEGKTQYF. DNA for the CDR3: TGCGCCAGCAGCATGAGCGGGGGGGAGGGAAAGACCCAGTACTTC.